This passage covers 22 T cell receptor beta chains from one sample sequenced in a study of blood T cell repertoires in COVID-19. Clones were sequenced by immunoSEQ multiplex PCR, and TCRdb holds only the in-frame ones, with some missing. The data hold some 140,000 clones, with approximately 86% observed a single time. The sample taken for sequencing was peripheral blood. The receptor set was obtained from a man aged 55 to 70 with COVID-19, enrolled during active disease.

The rearrangement links TRBV5-5 to TRBJ1-4, with 8 nucleotides matching TRBD1. Germline lookup yields CDR1 SGHKS and CDR2 YYEKEE (reference sequence). V trimming: 0 bases; J trimming: 7 bases; junction bases outside the gene matches: 2. CDR3 length equals 14 residues. CDR3 residues: CASSLGTGSEKLFF. The DNA for the CDR3 is TGTGCCAGCAGCTTGGGGACAGGGAGTGAAAAACTGTTTTTT.

J is TRBJ2-3 and V is TRBV5-5; no clear D gene. Trimming shortened V by 5 bases and J by 2 bases, and 12 bases separated the two germline ends. Looked up from germline, CDR1 is SGHKS and CDR2 is YYEKEE (reference sequence). The length of the CDR3 is 14 residues. The chain's CDR3 is CASSRKRDTDTQYF. Written as DNA, the CDR3 is TGTGCCAGCAGTAGGAAGCGCGACACAGATACGCAGTATTTT.

The rearrangement uses TRBV14 and TRBJ1-2; weak D call: TRBD1 (5 bases). V was shortened by 0 bases and J by 3 bases, with 8 bases between the two germline ends. Looked up from germline, CDR1 is SGHDN and CDR2 is FVKESK. The CDR3 runs to 14 residues. Here the CDR3 reads CASSQDWGDYGYTF. CDR3 nucleotides: TGTGCCAGCAGCCAAGACTGGGGGGACTATGGCTACACCTTC.

V usage is TRBV6-5 and J usage is TRBJ2-5; perhaps TRBD2 as D (6 bases). Trimming removed 4 bases at V and 9 bases at J, with 21 bases between. The CDR3 consists of 15 residues. Germline V gene sequence: CDR1 MNHEY, CDR2 SVGAGI. The CDR3 loop reads CASSSRGLSQAAQYF. The CDR3 nucleotides are TGTGCCAGCAGTTCCCGGGGACTCTCCCAGGCGGCCCAGTACTTC.

The CDR3 DNA is TGTGCCAGCAGCCCGAGGCGGGACACTAATGAAAAACTGTTTTTT. Amino acid sequence: CASSPRRDTNEKLFF. The rearrangement uses TRBV9 and TRBJ1-4, with D maybe TRBD1 (5 bases). This CDR3 comprises 15 residues. Germline-derived CDR1 and CDR2 are SGDLS and YYNGEE. V was shortened by 4 bases and J by 2 bases, with 12 bases between the two germline ends.

V and J are TRBV19 and TRBJ2-3, with D uncertain. The CDR3 has 13 residues. V gave up 6 bases and J gave up 2 bases, with 9 bases separating them. CDR1 and CDR2 from the germline V gene are LNHDA and SQIVND (reference sequence). As DNA, the CDR3 is TGTGCCAGTAGGAAGACTGCCACAGATACGCAGTATTTT. Its translation is CASRKTATDTQYF.

The chain has TRBV24-1 and TRBJ1-2; the D is unclear. V was cut by 3 bases and J by 3 bases, with 10 bases left in between. Germline CDR1 is KGHDR and CDR2 is SFDVKD. The CDR3 contains 14 residues. The CDR3 DNA sequence: TGTGCCACCAGTGATCCGCGGAGATACTATGGCTACACCTTC. Translated: CATSDPRRYYGYTF.

There are a few counts of this clone. This rearrangement joins TRBV27 to TRBJ1-5, with no clear D. In germline, CDR1 is MNHEY, CDR2 SMNVEV (reference sequence). The CDR3 covers 14 residues. V gave up 3 bases and J gave up 6 bases, with 12 bases separating them. CDR3 DNA sequence: TGTGCCAGCAGTTTTGATTTCCTGGCTCAGCCCCAGCATTTT. The encoded protein is CASSFDFLAQPQHF.

The rearrangement links TRBV2 to TRBJ1-5; 8 bases fit TRBD1. The CDR3 sequence is 15 residues long. The J segment lost 4 bases and the V segment lost 7 bases, leaving 9 bases of the junction unmatched. Germline CDR1 reads SNHLY; CDR2 reads FYNNEI. For the CDR3, the DNA is TGTGCCAGCAAAGATTCGGGGACAGGTAATCAGCCCCAGCATTTT. This encodes CASKDSGTGNQPQHF.

The chain links TRBV19 to TRBJ1-6; the D is unclear. Per germline, CDR1 LNHDA and CDR2 SQIVND (reference sequence). The CDR3 is made up of 14 amino acids. V lost 6 bases and J lost 7, with 13 bases in between. CDR3 DNA sequence: TGTGCCAGTAGACTGTCCGGCGGAAATTCACCCCTCCACTTT. Its protein product is CASRLSGGNSPLHF.

This clone was detected only once. The chain is built from TRBV11-3 and TRBJ2-3, with 7 bases that match TRBD1. V was pared by 4 bases and J by 9 bases, with 4 bases of the junction left unmatched. This CDR3 spans 12 amino acids. CDR1 and CDR2 (germline): SGHNT, YENEEA. The CDR3 DNA is TGTGCCAGCAGCTCGACAGGGTGGACGCAGTATTTT. Residues: CASSSTGWTQYF.

This chain connects TRBV2 to TRBJ2-2; 12 bases align to TRBD2. CDR3 length equals 17 residues. J lost 2 bases, V lost 6 bases, and 7 bases had no gene match. Germline loops: CDR1 SNHLY, CDR2 FYNNEI. The DNA for the CDR3 is TGTGCCAGCAGGGAGACTAGCGGGGGACCTAACACCGGGGAGCTGTTTTTT. This sequence encodes CASRETSGGPNTGELFF.

The chain employs TRBV6-6 and TRBJ1-1; no clear D. Germline values: CDR1 MNHNY, CDR2 SVGAGI (reference sequence). Trimming took 6 bases from V and 1 from J, leaving 12 bases between them. The CDR3 has 14 amino acids. The CDR3 nucleotides read TGTGCCAGCAGGATTACTGGGAGGAACACTGAAGCTTTCTTT. It encodes CASRITGRNTEAFF.

The chain carries TRBV24-1 and TRBJ2-2; TRBD2 aligns across 7 bases. Germline V gives CDR1 KGHDR, CDR2 SFDVKD. The CDR3 loop spans 16 amino acids. The V gene end was trimmed by 3 bases and the J gene end by 1 base; junction bases not matched to a gene: 4. CDR3 amino acids: CATSDRDYKNTGELFF. As DNA, the CDR3 is TGTGCCACCAGTGATCGGGACTACAAGAACACCGGGGAGCTGTTTTTT.

V is TRBV3-1 (or the pseudogene TRBV3-2) and J is TRBJ2-5; the match to TRBD2 covers 8 bases. CDR3 size: 14 residues. V lost 4 bases and J lost 3; bases outside the gene matches: 4. Germline V CDR1 and CDR2: LGHDT, YNNKEL (reference sequence). The CDR3 here is CASSPTSGKETQYF. The CDR3 DNA reads as TGTGCCAGCAGCCCTACTAGCGGAAAAGAGACCCAGTACTTC.

This clone was picked up one time. The CDR3 DNA sequence: TGTGCCATCAGGCACCGGACAGGGCTGAACACTGAAGCTTTCTTT. As protein: CAIRHRTGLNTEAFF. V usage is TRBV10-3 and J usage is TRBJ1-1; 8 nucleotides agree with TRBD1. CDR1 and CDR2 (germline): ENHRY, SYGVKD. The CDR3 loop spans 15 amino acids. With V trimmed by 6 bases and J by 0 bases, 6 bases remained unmatched.

This chain joins TRBV27 and TRBJ1-5, with 9 positions matching TRBD1. CDR3 length equals 17 residues. The germline CDR1 and CDR2 sequences are MNHEY and SMNVEV (reference sequence). Trimming took 5 bases from V and 1 from J; bases not matched to a gene: 9. CDR3 DNA: TGTGCCAGCAGTCGCCGGACAGGGGAGTCAAGCAATCAGCCCCAGCATTTT. Protein: CASSRRTGESSNQPQHF.

The chain couples TRBV9 to TRBJ1-2; the match to TRBD1 covers 8 bases. The junction had 13 bases not matched to a gene; V was cut back by 3 bases and J by 6 bases. CDR3 length equals 16 residues. Germline CDR1 SGDLS, CDR2 YYNGEE. This chain's CDR3 is CASSGGDRTDLHGYTF. The DNA for the CDR3 is TGTGCCAGCAGCGGCGGGGACAGGACGGACCTCCATGGCTACACCTTC.

V and J are TRBV6-5 and TRBJ2-5, with 8 bases that match TRBD2. Germline V gives CDR1 MNHEY, CDR2 SVGAGI. V lost 6 bases to trimming and J lost 9 bases; unmatched junction nucleotides: 12. The CDR3 sequence is 14 residues long. CDR3 coding DNA: TGTGCCAGCAGACGCGAAGCGGGGGCCCTTTCCCAGTACTTC. This sequence encodes CASRREAGALSQYF.

The chain joins TRBV10-3 to TRBJ1-2, with 10 bases aligning to TRBD1. Germline V gives CDR1 ENHRY, CDR2 SYGVKD. Germline trimming cut 4 bases from V and 4 bases from J; bases unmatched to any gene: 3. CDR3 length: 14 residues. Here the CDR3 reads CAISVGQGGYGYTF. The DNA of the CDR3 is TGTGCCATCAGTGTAGGACAGGGGGGCTATGGCTACACCTTC.

CDR3 coding DNA: TGTGCCAGCAGCTTAGGGACAGGGGGAGGGACTGAAGCTTTCTTT. This codes for CASSLGTGGGTEAFF. The chain joins TRBV7-3 to TRBJ1-1; 11 bases agree with TRBD1. Germline lookup yields CDR1 SGHTA and CDR2 FQGTGA. The J segment lost 5 bases and the V segment lost 2 bases, leaving 4 bases of the junction unmatched. The CDR3 length is 15 residues.

At least ten counts were recorded for this clone. The rearrangement uses TRBV19 and TRBJ2-7; D not resolved. Trimming shortened V by 6 bases and J by 6 bases, and 15 bases separated the two germline ends. The CDR3 has 13 residues. The V gene's germline CDR1 is LNHDA and CDR2 SQIVND (reference sequence). The CDR3 DNA follows: TGTGCCAGTAGCAACGACATGGTCAGCGAGCAGTACTTC. Amino acid sequence: CASSNDMVSEQYF.